This entry features one TCR beta chain sequence. The ends lost 4 bases at V and 1 base at J; junction bases unmatched: 5. The V gene's germline CDR1 is LGHNA and CDR2 YNFKEQ. The CDR3 spans 15 residues. This entry comes from a study of T-cell reconstitution after alpha-beta-depleted transplantation in children. Preparing the TCRbeta library involved the use of unique molecular identifiers. TCRdb recomputed calls from the PCR reads with MiXCR, one row per CDR3 protein. The table has just over 350,000 distinct CDR3 sequences, about an eighth seen once; the top ten hold 4.3%. Sequencing used PBMCs, obtained from the stem cell graft. This chain connects TRBV4-2 to TRBJ2-5; 8 bases map to TRBD2. The TCR sequence derives from a human donor who donated a stem cell graft to a child with Fanconi anemia. The CDR3 nucleotides are TGTGCCAGCAGCCTTATCGGGGGGGCCCAAGAGACCCAGTACTTC. Amino acid sequence: CASSLIGGAQETQYF.